These 11 T cell receptor beta chains were sequenced from one sample in a study of blood T cell repertoires in COVID-19. TCRdb keeps only in-frame clones here, not all; method: immunoSEQ multiplex PCR. Among 50,000 or so clones, approximately 83% were seen once, and the ten largest hold about a sixth. Sequencing input: peripheral blood. These receptors were taken from a man aged 35 to 55 with acute or convalescent COVID-19.

The rearrangement links TRBV7-6 to TRBJ1-1; D may be TRBD1 (6 bases). The V gene's germline CDR1 is SGHVS and CDR2 FNYEAQ. This CDR3 spans 16 amino acids. Trimming took off 1 base at V and 2 bases at J, with 14 bases between the two ends. CDR3 loop: CASSLVGGFSNTEAFF. The DNA for the CDR3 is TGTGCCAGCAGCTTAGTTGGGGGCTTCTCAAACACTGAAGCTTTCTTT.

This clone turned up a few times. This chain joins TRBV21-1 and TRBJ1-2; the table calls TRBD1, which could not be checked here. TRBV21-1 is shown as a pseudogene. The CDR3 loop spans 21 amino acids. CDR3 sequence: CASSKAGDTSSSPYETGGYTF. CDR3 DNA sequence: TGTGCCAGCAGCAAAGCAGGGGACACCTCGTCCTCTCCGTATGAGACGGGGGGCTACACCTTC.

This chain joins TRBV6-5 and TRBJ1-6, with 7 bases that match TRBD1. The ends lost 7 bases at V and 5 bases at J; junction bases unmatched: 2. CDR3 size: 13 residues. The germline gives CDR1 MNHEY, CDR2 SVGAGI. The CDR3 DNA reads TGTGCCAGCAAGACAGGGAATAATTCACCCCTCCACTTT. This encodes CASKTGNNSPLHF.

V and J are TRBV19 and TRBJ1-2; 7 bases are shared with TRBD1. CDR1 and CDR2 from the germline V gene are LNHDA and SQIVND (reference sequence). Trimming at V came to 9 bases and at J to 7 bases, leaving 14 bases not matched to a gene. The CDR3 sequence is 14 residues long. CDR3 sequence reads: CASSLAGTASGYTF. CDR3 DNA: TGTGCCAGCTCCCTAGCCGGGACAGCTTCTGGCTACACCTTC.

V gene TRBV7-8 combines with J gene TRBJ1-5; no definite D call. The CDR3 totals 14 residues. Trimming removed 0 bases at V and 0 bases at J, with 3 bases between. The germline gives CDR1 SGHVS, CDR2 FQNEAQ. This chain's CDR3 is CASSLAVSNQPQHF. As DNA, the CDR3 is TGTGCCAGCAGCTTAGCCGTTAGCAATCAGCCCCAGCATTTT.

The chain employs TRBV18 and TRBJ2-7; 9 bases agree with TRBD1. With 3 bases clipped from V and 7 bases from J, the junction kept 4 bases outside the gene matches. The CDR3 length is 13 residues. The germline V gene encodes CDR1 KGHSH and CDR2 LQKENI. The CDR3 DNA is TGTGCCAGCTCACCCTGGGACAGGGAGGAGCAGTACTTC. Amino acids: CASSPWDREEQYF.

This clone was picked up a small number of times. As DNA, the CDR3 is TGTGCCAGCAGCGTAGAGGCAAGGGGGTATGGCTACACCTTC. Translation gives CASSVEARGYGYTF. V gene TRBV9 combines with J gene TRBJ1-2; the D gene is possibly TRBD1 (6 bases). This CDR3 is built from 14 residues. Per germline, CDR1 SGDLS and CDR2 YYNGEE. V gave up 0 bases and J gave up 5 bases, with 11 bases separating them.

The J gene is TRBJ1-6, the V gene TRBV27, with 10 bases fitting TRBD1. The length of the CDR3 is 16 residues. CDR1 MNHEY and CDR2 SMNVEV come from the germline V gene (reference sequence). V lost 0 bases to trimming and J lost 10 bases; unmatched junction nucleotides: 6. CDR3 coding DNA: TGTGCCAGCAGTTTATCAGGGGACAGGGGAAGCTCACCCCTCCACTTT. Its protein product is CASSLSGDRGSSPLHF.

In this sample, this clone turned up a few times. The chain combines TRBV6-1 with TRBJ1-6, with D unresolved. Germline loops: CDR1 MNHNS, CDR2 SASEGT. The V gene lost 3 bases and the J gene lost 11 bases, with 5 bases spanning the gap. The CDR3 totals 11 residues. Here the CDR3 reads CASSERAPLHF. The CDR3 nucleotides are TGTGCCAGCAGTGAGCGCGCACCCCTCCACTTT.

The rearrangement links TRBV7-6 to TRBJ2-3, with TRBD1 matching 8 bases. The germline gives CDR1 SGHVS, CDR2 FNYEAQ. CDR3 length: 15 amino acids. Trimming took 6 bases from V and 5 from J; bases not matched to a gene: 10. CDR3 sequence reads: CASSNPGTGGDTQYF. As DNA, the CDR3 is TGTGCCAGCAGTAACCCCGGGACAGGAGGAGATACGCAGTATTTT. Full variable domain (rest looked up from reference TRBV7-6 and TRBJ2-3): GAGVSQSPRYKVTKRGQDVALRCDPISGHVSLYWYRQALGQGPEFLTYFNYEAQQDKSGLPNDRFSAERPEGSISTLTIQRTEQRDSAMYRCASSNPGTGGDTQYFGPGTRLTVL.

The CDR3 region is CASSVPGGPLHF. DNA of the CDR3: TGTGCCAGCAGCGTCCCCGGGGGACCCCTCCACTTT. The rearrangement uses TRBV7-9 and TRBJ1-6, with D perhaps matching TRBD1 (5 bases). Germline V lookup: CDR1 SEHNR, CDR2 FQNEAQ (reference sequence). Trimming stripped 5 bases from V and 12 bases from J, with 11 bases between. The CDR3 totals 12 residues. The entire variable domain, with the rest obtained from reference TRBV7-9 and TRBJ1-6, is as follows: DTGVSQNPRHKITKRGQNVTFRCDPISEHNRLYWYRQTLGQGPEFLTYFQNEAQLEKSRLLSDRFSAERPKGSFSTLEIQRTEQGDSAMYLCASSVPGGPLHFGNGTRLTVT.